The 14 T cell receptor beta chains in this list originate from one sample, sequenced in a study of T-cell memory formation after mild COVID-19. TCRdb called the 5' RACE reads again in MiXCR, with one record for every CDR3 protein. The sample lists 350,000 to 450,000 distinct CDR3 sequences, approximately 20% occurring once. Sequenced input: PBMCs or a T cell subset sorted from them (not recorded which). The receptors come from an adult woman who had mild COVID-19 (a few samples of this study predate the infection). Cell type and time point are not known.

This CDR3 reads CAWSVGTGDYEQYF. DNA of the CDR3: TGTGCCTGGAGCGTTGGGACAGGAGACTACGAGCAGTACTTC. The chain employs TRBV30 and TRBJ2-7; 8 bases line up with TRBD1. Germline V lookup: CDR1 GTSNPN, CDR2 SVGIG (reference sequence). This CDR3 is 14 amino acids long. The ends lost 3 bases at V and 3 bases at J; junction bases unmatched: 7.

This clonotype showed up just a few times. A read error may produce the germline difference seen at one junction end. DNA for the CDR3: TGTGCCAGCAGTGTAGCGGGAGGGCCCAGCGAGCAGTACTTC. Its protein product is CASSVAGGPSEQYF. J is TRBJ2-7 and V is TRBV12-3 or TRBV12-4; 11 bases fit TRBD2. The CDR3 has 14 residues.

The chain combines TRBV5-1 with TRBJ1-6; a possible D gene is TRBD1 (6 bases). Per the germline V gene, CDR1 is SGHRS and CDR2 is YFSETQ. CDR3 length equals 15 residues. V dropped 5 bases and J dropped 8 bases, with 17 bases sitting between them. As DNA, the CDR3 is TGCGCCAGCAGATTGACAGGTTTGGATGATTCACCCCTCCACTTT. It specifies CASRLTGLDDSPLHF. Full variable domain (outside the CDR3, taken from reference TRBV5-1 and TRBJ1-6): KAGVTQTPRYLIKTRGQQVTLSCSPISGHRSVSWYQQTPGQGLQFLFEYFSETQRNKGNFPGRFSGRQFSNSRSEMNVSTLELGDSALYLCASRLTGLDDSPLHFGNGTRLTVT.

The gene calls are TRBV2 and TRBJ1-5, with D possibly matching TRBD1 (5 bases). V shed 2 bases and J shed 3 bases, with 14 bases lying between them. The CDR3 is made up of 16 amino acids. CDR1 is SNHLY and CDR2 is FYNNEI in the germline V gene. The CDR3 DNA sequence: TGTGCCAGCAGTGAAATTGGAGGGGCCAACAATCAGCCCCAGCATTTT. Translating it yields CASSEIGGANNQPQHF.

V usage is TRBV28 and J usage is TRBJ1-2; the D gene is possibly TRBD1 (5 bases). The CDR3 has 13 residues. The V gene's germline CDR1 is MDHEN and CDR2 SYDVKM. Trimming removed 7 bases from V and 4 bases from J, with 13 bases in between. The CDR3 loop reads CASTSDSFYGYTF. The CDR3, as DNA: TGTGCCAGCACCTCAGACAGCTTCTATGGCTACACCTTC.

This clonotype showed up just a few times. The CDR3 DNA sequence: TGTGCCAGCAGCCAAGCCACAAGCTCTGGAAACACCATATATTTT. It specifies CASSQATSSGNTIYF. The chain employs TRBV4-2 and TRBJ1-3; no reliable D call. CDR3 length: 15 amino acids. Germline CDR1 and CDR2: LGHNA and YNFKEQ. Between the trimmed V and J ends, which lost 1 base and 0 bases, there was a span of 7 bases.

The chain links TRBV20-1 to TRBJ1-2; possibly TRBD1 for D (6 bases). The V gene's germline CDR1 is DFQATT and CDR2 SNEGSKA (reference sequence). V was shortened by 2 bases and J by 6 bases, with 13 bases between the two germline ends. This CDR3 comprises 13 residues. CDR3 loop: CSARRQALDGYTF. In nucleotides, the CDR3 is TGCAGTGCTAGAAGACAGGCCCTTGATGGCTACACCTTC.

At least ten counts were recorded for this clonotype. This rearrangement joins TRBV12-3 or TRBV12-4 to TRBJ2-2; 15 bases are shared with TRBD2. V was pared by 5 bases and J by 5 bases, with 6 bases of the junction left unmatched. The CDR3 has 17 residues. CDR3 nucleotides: TGTGCCAGCAGTGGACTAGCGGGAGGGCCGGGGACCGGGGAGCTGTTTTTT. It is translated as CASSGLAGGPGTGELFF.

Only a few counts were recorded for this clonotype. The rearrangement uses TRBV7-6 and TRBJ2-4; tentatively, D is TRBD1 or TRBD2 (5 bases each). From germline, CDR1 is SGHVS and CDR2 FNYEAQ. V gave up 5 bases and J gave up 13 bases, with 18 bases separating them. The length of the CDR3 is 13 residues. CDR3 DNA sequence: TGTGCCAGCAGCATCTCCGGGACCGGGGCGCAGTACTTC. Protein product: CASSISGTGAQYF.

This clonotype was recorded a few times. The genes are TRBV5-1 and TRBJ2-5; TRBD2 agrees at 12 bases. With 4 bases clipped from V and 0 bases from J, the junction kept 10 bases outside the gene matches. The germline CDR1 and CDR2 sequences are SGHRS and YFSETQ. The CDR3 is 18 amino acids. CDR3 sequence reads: CASSPDLLAGGYQETQYF. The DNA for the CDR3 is TGCGCCAGCAGCCCGGACCTACTAGCGGGGGGTTACCAAGAGACCCAGTACTTC. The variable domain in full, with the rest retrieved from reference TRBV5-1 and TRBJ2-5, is KAGVTQTPRYLIKTRGQQVTLSCSPISGHRSVSWYQQTPGQGLQFLFEYFSETQRNKGNFPGRFSGRQFSNSRSEMNVSTLELGDSALYLCASSPDLLAGGYQETQYFGPGTRLLVL.

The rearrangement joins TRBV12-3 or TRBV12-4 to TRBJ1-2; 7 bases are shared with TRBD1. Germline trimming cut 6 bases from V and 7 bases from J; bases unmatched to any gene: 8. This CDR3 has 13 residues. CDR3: CASRLQGRGGYTF. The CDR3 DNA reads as TGTGCCAGCAGATTACAGGGGCGCGGTGGCTACACCTTC.

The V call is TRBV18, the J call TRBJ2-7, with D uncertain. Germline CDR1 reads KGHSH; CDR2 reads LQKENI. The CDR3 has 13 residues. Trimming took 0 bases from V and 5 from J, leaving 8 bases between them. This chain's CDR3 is CASSPPDVNEQYF. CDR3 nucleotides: TGTGCCAGCTCACCACCGGACGTAAACGAGCAGTACTTC.

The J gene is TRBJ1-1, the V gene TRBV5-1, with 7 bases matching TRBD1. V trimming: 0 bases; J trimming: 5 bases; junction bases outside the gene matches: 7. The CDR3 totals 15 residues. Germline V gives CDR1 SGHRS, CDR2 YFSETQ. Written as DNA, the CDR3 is TGCGCCAGCAGCTTGGCCCGCAGGGGGGAGACTGAAGCTTTCTTT. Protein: CASSLARRGETEAFF.

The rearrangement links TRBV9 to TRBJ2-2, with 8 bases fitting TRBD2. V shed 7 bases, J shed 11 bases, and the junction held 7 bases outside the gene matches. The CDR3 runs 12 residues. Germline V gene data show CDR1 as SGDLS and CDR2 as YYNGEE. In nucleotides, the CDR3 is TGTGCCAGCTCAGGCGGGGGGACTGAGCTGTTTTTT. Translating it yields CASSGGGTELFF.